The next 10 T cell receptor beta chains were all read from a single sample in a study of T cell clonotyping in hematopoietic cell transplantation. Time point specified: recipient sample about 28 days before transplant, after cytoreduction. Measured with immunoSEQ multiplex PCR; TCRdb has only the in-frame clones, and not every one. Of tens of thousands of clones in the sample, 70% to 90% were seen once. The sequenced sample was peripheral blood mononuclear cells, obtained before stem cell transplant. These receptors were taken from a man in his sixties with biphenotypic leukemia. Some clones in this sample may be carry-over from other donors' samples.

The V gene is TRBV6-5, the J gene TRBJ2-7, with D possibly being TRBD2 (5 bases). CDR1 MNHEY and CDR2 SVGAGI come from the germline V gene. The CDR3 length is 14 residues. Trimming took 2 bases from V and 2 from J, leaving 10 bases between them. The CDR3 DNA follows: TGTGCCAGCAGTTACACGACTACGACCTACGAGCAGTACTTC. Encoded protein: CASSYTTTTYEQYF.

The chain joins TRBV19 to TRBJ2-7; D is uncertain. Trimming shortened V by 3 bases and J by 0 bases, and 6 bases separated the two germline ends. CDR3 size: 13 residues. Germline CDR1 and CDR2: LNHDA and SQIVND (reference sequence). CDR3 sequence (DNA): TGTGCCAGTAGTATTTCTGCCTCCTACGAGCAGTACTTC. Its protein product is CASSISASYEQYF.

This clone is a singleton in its sample. The J gene is TRBJ1-1, the V gene TRBV14; possible D gene TRBD1, 5 bases. The germline V gene encodes CDR1 SGHDN and CDR2 FVKESK. This CDR3 region has 16 residues. Trimming took 0 bases from V and 1 from J, leaving 12 bases between them. CDR3 sequence: CASSQEVARENTEAFF. CDR3 coding DNA: TGTGCCAGCAGCCAAGAAGTTGCCAGGGAGAACACTGAAGCTTTCTTT. The whole variable domain, filled in from reference TRBV14 and TRBJ1-1, reads EAGVTQFPSHSVIEKGQTVTLRCDPISGHDNLYWYRRVMGKEIKFLLHFVKESKQDESGMPNNRFLAERTGGTYSTLKVQPAELEDSGVYFCASSQEVARENTEAFFGQGTRLTVV.

The V gene is TRBV4-3, the J gene TRBJ1-5; D perhaps matches TRBD1 (6 bases). V was trimmed by 0 bases and J by 1 base, leaving 16 bases between them. The CDR3 contains 18 residues. Per the germline V gene, CDR1 is LGHNA and CDR2 is YSLEER. The CDR3 sequence is CASSQDLWDTLSNQPQHF. The DNA for the CDR3 is TGCGCCAGCAGCCAAGATCTCTGGGACACCCTAAGCAATCAGCCCCAGCATTTT.

J is TRBJ1-2 and V is TRBV6-6, with 8 nucleotides matching TRBD1. The junction had 9 bases not matched to a gene; V was cut back by 5 bases and J by 4 bases. This CDR3 contains 15 residues. The V gene's germline CDR1 is MNHNY and CDR2 SVGAGI (reference sequence). CDR3 residues: CASSRRDRNFYGYTF. In DNA form, the CDR3 reads TGTGCCAGCAGTCGCCGGGACAGGAACTTCTATGGCTACACCTTC.

The chain joins TRBV30 to TRBJ1-1; D gene ambiguous. The CDR3 totals 13 residues. Germline V CDR1 and CDR2: GTSNPN, SVGIG (reference sequence). V gave up 2 bases and J gave up 4 bases, with 11 bases separating them. DNA for the CDR3: TGTGCCTGGAGTTCACTACGGTTCACTGAAGCTTTCTTT. Translation gives CAWSSLRFTEAFF. The full variable domain, with the rest looked up from reference TRBV30 and TRBJ1-1, is SQTIHQWPATLVQPVGSPLSLECTVEGTSNPNLYWYRQAAGRGLQLLFYSVGIGQISSEVPQNLSASRPQDRQFILSSKKLLLSDSGFYLCAWSSLRFTEAFFGQGTRLTVV.

The V and J genes are TRBV5-1 and TRBJ1-3; D remains ambiguous. CDR1 SGHRS and CDR2 YFSETQ come from the germline V gene. This CDR3 is built from 13 residues. V dropped 3 bases and J dropped 2 bases, with 6 bases sitting between them. The CDR3 DNA follows: TGCGCCAGCAGCTGGGAAACTGGAAACACCATATATTTT. It codes for CASSWETGNTIYF. Full variable domain (outside the CDR3, taken from reference TRBV5-1 and TRBJ1-3): KAGVTQTPRYLIKTRGQQVTLSCSPISGHRSVSWYQQTPGQGLQFLFEYFSETQRNKGNFPGRFSGRQFSNSRSEMNVSTLELGDSALYLCASSWETGNTIYFGEGSWLTVV.

The CDR3, as DNA: TGCGCCAGCAGCCTCCGGACGGGCGGTGAAAAACTGTTTTTT. Translation: CASSLRTGGEKLFF. The genes are TRBV5-1 and TRBJ1-4; D remains unclear. V gave up 4 bases and J gave up 7 bases, with 14 bases separating them. The germline V gene has CDR1 SGHRS and CDR2 YFSETQ. The CDR3 totals 14 residues.

The chain carries TRBV30 and TRBJ1-2, with D maybe TRBD1 (5 bases). Trimming took 5 bases from V and 4 from J, leaving 11 bases between them. From germline, CDR1 is GTSNPN and CDR2 SVGIG (reference sequence). The CDR3 length is 12 residues. Here the CDR3 reads CAWGGGGYGYTF. The CDR3 coding sequence is TGTGCCTGGGGGGGAGGTGGCTATGGCTACACCTTC.

The chain joins TRBV5-4 to TRBJ1-3; the D is unclear. This CDR3 is built from 18 residues. The germline gives CDR1 SGHNT, CDR2 YYREEE (reference sequence). V lost 0 bases to trimming and J lost 0 bases, with 16 bases between them. The chain's CDR3 is CASSLGPYTRSSGNTIYF. The DNA for the CDR3 is TGTGCCAGCAGCTTGGGCCCCTACACACGGAGCTCTGGAAACACCATATATTTT.